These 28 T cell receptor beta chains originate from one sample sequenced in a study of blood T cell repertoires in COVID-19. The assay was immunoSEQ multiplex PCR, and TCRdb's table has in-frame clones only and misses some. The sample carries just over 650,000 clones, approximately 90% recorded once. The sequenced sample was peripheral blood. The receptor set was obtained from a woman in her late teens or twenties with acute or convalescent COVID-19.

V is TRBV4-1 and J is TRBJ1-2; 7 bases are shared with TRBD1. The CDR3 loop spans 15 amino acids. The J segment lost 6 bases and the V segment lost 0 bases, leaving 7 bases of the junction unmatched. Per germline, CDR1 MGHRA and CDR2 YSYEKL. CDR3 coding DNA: TGCGCCAGCAGCCAAGAAGGAGGGCAGGGGGATGGCTACACCTTC. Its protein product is CASSQEGGQGDGYTF.

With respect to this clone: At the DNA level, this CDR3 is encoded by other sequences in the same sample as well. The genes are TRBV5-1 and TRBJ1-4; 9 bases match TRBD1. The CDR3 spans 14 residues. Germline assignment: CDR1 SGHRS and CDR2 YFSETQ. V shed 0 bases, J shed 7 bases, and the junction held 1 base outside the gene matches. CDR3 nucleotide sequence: TGCGCCAGCAGCTTGGACAGGGGGCGTGAAAAACTGTTTTTT. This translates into CASSLDRGREKLFF.

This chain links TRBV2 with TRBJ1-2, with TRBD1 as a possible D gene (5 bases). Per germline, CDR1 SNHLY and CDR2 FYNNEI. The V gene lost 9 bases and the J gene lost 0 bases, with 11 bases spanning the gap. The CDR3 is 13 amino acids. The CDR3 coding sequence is TGTGCCAGGGCAGGGTCCTCTAACTATGGCTACACCTTC. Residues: CARAGSSNYGYTF.

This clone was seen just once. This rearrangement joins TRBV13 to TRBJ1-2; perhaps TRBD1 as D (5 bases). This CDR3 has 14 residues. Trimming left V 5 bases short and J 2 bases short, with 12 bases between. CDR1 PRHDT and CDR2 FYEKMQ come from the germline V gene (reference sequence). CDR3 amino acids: CASSRGTYNYGYTF. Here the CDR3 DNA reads TGTGCCAGCAGCCGAGGGACTTACAACTATGGCTACACCTTC.

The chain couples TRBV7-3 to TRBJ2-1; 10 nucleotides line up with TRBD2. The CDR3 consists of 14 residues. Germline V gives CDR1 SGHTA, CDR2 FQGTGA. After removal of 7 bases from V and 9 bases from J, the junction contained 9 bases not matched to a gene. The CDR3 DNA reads TGTGCCAGCACGGCTAGCGGGGGTTCAGGTGAGCAGTTCTTC. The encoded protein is CASTASGGSGEQFF.

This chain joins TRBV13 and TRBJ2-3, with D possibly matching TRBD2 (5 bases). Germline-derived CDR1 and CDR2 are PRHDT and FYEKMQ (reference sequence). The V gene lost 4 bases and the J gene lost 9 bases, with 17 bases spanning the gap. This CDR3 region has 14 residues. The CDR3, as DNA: TGTGCCAGCAGCTCGGACTTACCAATGGAAACGCAGTATTTT. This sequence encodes CASSSDLPMETQYF.

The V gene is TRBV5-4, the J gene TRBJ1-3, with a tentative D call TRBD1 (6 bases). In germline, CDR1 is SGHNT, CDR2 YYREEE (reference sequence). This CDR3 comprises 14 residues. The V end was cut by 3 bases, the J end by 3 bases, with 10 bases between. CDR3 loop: CASSSPGDGNTIYF. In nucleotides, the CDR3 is TGTGCCAGCAGCTCACCAGGGGATGGAAACACCATATATTTT.

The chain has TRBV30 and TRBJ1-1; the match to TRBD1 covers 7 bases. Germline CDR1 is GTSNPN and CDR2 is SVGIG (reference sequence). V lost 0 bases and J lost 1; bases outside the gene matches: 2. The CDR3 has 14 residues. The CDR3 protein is CAWSVYRGNTEAFF. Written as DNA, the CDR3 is TGTGCCTGGAGTGTCTACAGGGGGAACACTGAAGCTTTCTTT.

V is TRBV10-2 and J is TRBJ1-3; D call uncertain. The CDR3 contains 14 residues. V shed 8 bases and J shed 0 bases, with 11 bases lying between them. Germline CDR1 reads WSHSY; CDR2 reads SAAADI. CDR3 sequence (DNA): TGCGCCAGCCGTCCAGTGAACTCTGGAAACACCATATATTTT. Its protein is CASRPVNSGNTIYF.

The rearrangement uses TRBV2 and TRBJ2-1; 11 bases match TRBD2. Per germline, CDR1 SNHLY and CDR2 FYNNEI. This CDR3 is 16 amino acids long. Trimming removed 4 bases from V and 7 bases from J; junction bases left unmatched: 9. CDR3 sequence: CASSVRTSGGTNEQFF. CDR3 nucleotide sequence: TGTGCCAGCAGTGTACGAACTAGCGGGGGAACGAATGAGCAGTTCTTC.

CDR3: CASSESPGYEQYF. As DNA, the CDR3 is TGTGCCAGCAGTGAATCGCCCGGCTACGAGCAGTACTTC. This sequence joins TRBV2 and TRBJ2-7, with D uncertain. Germline CDR1 SNHLY, CDR2 FYNNEI. V was cut by 2 bases and J by 3 bases, with 8 bases left in between. The CDR3 runs to 13 residues.

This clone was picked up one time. This CDR3 is CSVEGTSGEYETQYF. The DNA of the CDR3 is TGCAGCGTTGAAGGGACTAGCGGAGAGTATGAGACCCAGTACTTC. This sequence joins TRBV29-1 and TRBJ2-5, with 10 bases aligning to TRBD2. V lost 1 base, J lost 5 bases, and 7 bases stayed unmatched. This CDR3 region has 15 residues. CDR1 is SQVTM, CDR2 ANQGSEA, per germline. Drawing the rest from reference TRBV29-1 and TRBJ2-5, the complete variable domain is SAVISQKPSRDICQRGTSLTIQCQVDSQVTMMFWYRQQPGQSLTLIATANQGSEATYESGFVIDKFPISRPNLTFSTLTVSNMSPEDSSIYLCSVEGTSGEYETQYFGPGTRLLVL.

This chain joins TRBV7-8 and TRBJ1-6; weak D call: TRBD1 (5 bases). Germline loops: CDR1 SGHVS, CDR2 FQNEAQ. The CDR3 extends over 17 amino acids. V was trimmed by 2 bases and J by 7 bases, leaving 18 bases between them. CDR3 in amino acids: CASSLSVVGARNSPLHF. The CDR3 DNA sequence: TGTGCCAGCAGCTTATCCGTGGTAGGGGCGAGGAATTCACCCCTCCACTTT.

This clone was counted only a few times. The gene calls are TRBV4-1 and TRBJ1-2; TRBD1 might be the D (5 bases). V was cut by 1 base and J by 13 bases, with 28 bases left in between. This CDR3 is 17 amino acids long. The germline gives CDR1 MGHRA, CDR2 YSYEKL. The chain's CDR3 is CASSQVIGKQGSRQVTF. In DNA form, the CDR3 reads TGCGCCAGCAGCCAAGTCATAGGAAAGCAGGGTTCCCGTCAGGTCACCTTC.

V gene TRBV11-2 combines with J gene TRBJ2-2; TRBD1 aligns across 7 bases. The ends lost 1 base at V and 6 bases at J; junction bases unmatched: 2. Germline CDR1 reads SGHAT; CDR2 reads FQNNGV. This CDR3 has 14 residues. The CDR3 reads CASSLVGQAGELFF. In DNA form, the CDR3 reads TGTGCCAGCAGCTTAGTCGGACAGGCCGGGGAGCTGTTTTTT.

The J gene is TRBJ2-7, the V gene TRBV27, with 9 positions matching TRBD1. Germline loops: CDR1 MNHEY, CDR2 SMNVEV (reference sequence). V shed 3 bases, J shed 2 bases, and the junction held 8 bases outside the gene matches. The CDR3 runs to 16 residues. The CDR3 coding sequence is TGTGCCAGCAGTTTGGCTGAAGGGACAGGGCCCTACGAGCAGTACTTC. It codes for CASSLAEGTGPYEQYF.

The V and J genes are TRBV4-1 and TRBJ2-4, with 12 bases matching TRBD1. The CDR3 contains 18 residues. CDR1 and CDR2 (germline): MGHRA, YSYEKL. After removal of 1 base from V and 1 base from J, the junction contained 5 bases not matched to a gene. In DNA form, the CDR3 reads TGCGCCAGCAGCCAAGCGGGACAGGGGGCGACGGCCAAAAACATTCAGTACTTC. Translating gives CASSQAGQGATAKNIQYF.

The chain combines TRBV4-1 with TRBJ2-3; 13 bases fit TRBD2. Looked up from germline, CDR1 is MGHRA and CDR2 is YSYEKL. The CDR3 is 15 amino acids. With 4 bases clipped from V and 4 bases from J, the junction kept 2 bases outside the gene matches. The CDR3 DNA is TGCGCCAGCAGCCGGACTAGCGGGGGATCAGATACGCAGTATTTT. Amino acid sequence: CASSRTSGGSDTQYF.

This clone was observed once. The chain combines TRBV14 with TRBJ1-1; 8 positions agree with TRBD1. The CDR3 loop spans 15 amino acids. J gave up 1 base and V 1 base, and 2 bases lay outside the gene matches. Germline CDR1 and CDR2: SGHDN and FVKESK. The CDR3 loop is CASSQGTGGNTEAFF. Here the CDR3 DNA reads TGTGCCAGCAGCCAAGGAACAGGGGGGAACACTGAAGCTTTCTTT.

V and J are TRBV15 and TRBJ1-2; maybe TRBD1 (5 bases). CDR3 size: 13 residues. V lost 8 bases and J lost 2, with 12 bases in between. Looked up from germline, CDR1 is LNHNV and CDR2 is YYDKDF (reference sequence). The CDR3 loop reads CATGASLNYGYTF. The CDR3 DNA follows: TGTGCCACCGGGGCCAGCCTCAACTATGGCTACACCTTC.

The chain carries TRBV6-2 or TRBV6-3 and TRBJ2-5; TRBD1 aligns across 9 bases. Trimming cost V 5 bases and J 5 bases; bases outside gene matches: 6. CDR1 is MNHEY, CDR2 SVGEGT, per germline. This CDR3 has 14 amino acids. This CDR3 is CASSRDRVMETQYF. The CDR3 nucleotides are TGTGCCAGCAGTCGGGACAGGGTGATGGAGACCCAGTACTTC.

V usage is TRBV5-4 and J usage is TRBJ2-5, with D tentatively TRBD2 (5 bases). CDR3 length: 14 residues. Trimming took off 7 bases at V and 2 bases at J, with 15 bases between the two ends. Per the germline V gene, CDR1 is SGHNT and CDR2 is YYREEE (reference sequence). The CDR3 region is CASLRYGEQETQYF. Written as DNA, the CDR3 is TGTGCCAGCCTTAGATACGGGGAACAAGAGACCCAGTACTTC.

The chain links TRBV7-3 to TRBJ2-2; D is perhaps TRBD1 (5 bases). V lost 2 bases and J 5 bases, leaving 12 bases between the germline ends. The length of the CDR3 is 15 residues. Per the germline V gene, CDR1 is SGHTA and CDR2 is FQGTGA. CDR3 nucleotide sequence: TGTGCCAGCAGCTTACGCAGGGAAGGGACCGGGGAGCTGTTTTTT. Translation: CASSLRREGTGELFF.

The CDR3 sequence is CAFLGGDRALFTISYTF. The CDR3 DNA reads as TGTGCCTTCCTAGGAGGAGACAGGGCTTTGTTCACAATCAGCTACACCTTC. The J gene is TRBJ1-2, the V gene TRBV2, with 7 bases identical to TRBD1. The CDR3 length is 17 residues. CDR1 and CDR2 from the germline V gene are SNHLY and FYNNEI. V shed 11 bases and J 9 bases; nucleotides not matched to a gene: 27.

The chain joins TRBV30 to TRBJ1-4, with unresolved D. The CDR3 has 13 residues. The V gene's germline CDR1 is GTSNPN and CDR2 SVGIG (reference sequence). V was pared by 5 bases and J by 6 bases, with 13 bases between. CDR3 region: CAWEVGDHEKLFF. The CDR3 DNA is TGTGCCTGGGAGGTGGGTGATCATGAAAAACTGTTTTTT.

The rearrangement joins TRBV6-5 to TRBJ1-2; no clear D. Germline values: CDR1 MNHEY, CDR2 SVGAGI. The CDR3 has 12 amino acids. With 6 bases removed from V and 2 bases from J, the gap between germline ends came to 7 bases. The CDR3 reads CASSTVNYGYTF. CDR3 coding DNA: TGTGCCAGCAGCACGGTAAACTATGGCTACACCTTC.

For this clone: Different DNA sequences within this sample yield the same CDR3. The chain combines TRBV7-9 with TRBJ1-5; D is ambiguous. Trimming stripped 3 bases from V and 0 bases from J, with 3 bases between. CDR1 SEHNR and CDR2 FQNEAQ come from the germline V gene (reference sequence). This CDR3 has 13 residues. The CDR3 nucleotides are TGTGCCAGCAGCTTCAGTAGCAATCAGCCCCAGCATTTT. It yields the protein CASSFSSNQPQHF.

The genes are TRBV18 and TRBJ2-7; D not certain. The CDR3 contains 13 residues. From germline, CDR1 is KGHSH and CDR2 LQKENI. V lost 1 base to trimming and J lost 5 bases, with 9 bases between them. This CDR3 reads CASSPQSIHEQYF. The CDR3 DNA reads TGTGCCAGCTCACCACAGAGTATCCACGAGCAGTACTTC.